The subject of this entry is one TCR beta chain. The V and J ends lost 0 bases and 5 bases, in that order; junction bases with no gene match: 7. Germline CDR1 and CDR2: SGHKS and YYEKEE (reference sequence). The CDR3 loop spans 15 amino acids. These data are taken from a study of blood T cells in healthy people across ages. For the second PCR, which ran for 7 to 11 cycles, a sample-barcoded 5' primer and a J-beta primer mix were used. TCRdb processed the 5' RACE reads anew with MiXCR; each CDR3 protein has one entry. The sample gives approximately 2,000,000 distinct CDR3 sequences, 39% of which show up once; roughly 23% is in the top ten.

Input material: blood. This chain joins TRBV5-5 and TRBJ1-2, with 7 nucleotides matching TRBD1. This sequence originates from a human donor in good health. The CDR3 bases are TGTGCCAGCAGCTTGGGACAGGGTACAGAGTATGGCTACACCTTC. This sequence encodes CASSLGQGTEYGYTF.